The clone carrying this TCR beta chain was observed a few times. The sample comes from a study of blood T cell repertoires in COVID-19. Study summary: Samples representing acute and convalescent COVID-19 were sourced from the United States, Italy and Spain.

Looked up from germline, CDR1 is LNHDA and CDR2 is SQIVND (reference sequence). This CDR3 comprises 14 residues. Between the trimmed V and J ends, which lost 3 bases and 8 bases, there was a span of 11 bases. In assigning cohorts, the study relied on participant-reported clinical history. The method was immunoSEQ multiplex PCR; TCRdb's version includes in-frame clones alone and lacks a portion of them. The sample carries roughly 250,000 clones, around nine tenths recorded once. The clonotype originates from a man aged 35 to 55 who had recovered from COVID-19. The sample taken for sequencing was PBMCs or T cells enriched from blood (not recorded which). J is TRBJ1-6 and V is TRBV19, with D uncertain. CDR3 coding DNA: TGTGCCAGTAGTATTAGAGGAGGAGATTCACCCCTCCACTTT. Its protein product is CASSIRGGDSPLHF.